The 6 T cell receptor beta chains reported below all come from one sample, sequenced in a study of T cells in Graves' hyperthyroidism and ophthalmopathy. Researchers took RNA transcripts and amplified the TCR beta CDR3 regions from them. RT-PCR in the first round (using the HTBI primer set) targeted the TCR CDR3. TCRdb called the multiplex PCR reads again in MiXCR, with one record for every CDR3 protein. The table records fewer than 650,000 distinct CDR3 sequences, about 15% of them present only once. Input material: blood. Receptor source: a woman aged 35 to 49 with Graves' hyperthyroidism.

There are many counts of this clonotype. This sequence joins TRBV30 and TRBJ2-3; unclear D gene. This CDR3 contains 13 residues. V was cut by 4 bases and J by 6 bases, with 14 bases left in between. Germline CDR1 is GTSNPN and CDR2 is SVGIG (reference sequence). The DNA of the CDR3 is TGTGCCTGGACCCACCTCGGGCTCGATACGCAGTATTTT. It codes for CAWTHLGLDTQYF.

This clonotype was found once. This sequence may be a read error, since a much larger clone differs from it by one base. The rearrangement uses TRBV7-3 and TRBJ2-2, with D hard to call. The V gene's germline CDR1 is SGHTA and CDR2 FQGTGA. Trimming left V 3 bases short and J 5 bases short, with 13 bases between. This CDR3 contains 15 residues. CDR3 region: CASSFGIARTGELFF. The CDR3 DNA sequence: TGTGCCAGCAGCTTCGGTATAGCTCGGACCGGGGAGCTGTTTTTT. Looking up the rest from reference TRBV7-3 and TRBJ2-2 gives the full variable domain: GAGVSQTPSNKVTEKGKYVELRCDPISGHTALYWYRQSLGQGPEFLIYFQGTGAADDSGLPNDRFFAVRPEGSVSTLKIQRTERGDSAVYLCASSFGIARTGELFFGEGSRLTVL.

Many counts were recorded for this clonotype. This chain links TRBV3-1 with TRBJ2-7; D is unclear. This CDR3 region has 16 residues. Germline V gene sequence: CDR1 LGHDT, CDR2 YNNKEL (reference sequence). Trimming stripped 0 bases from V and 1 base from J, with 13 bases between. The CDR3 loop reads CASSQDPAQPSYEQYF. CDR3 DNA sequence: TGTGCCAGCAGCCAAGATCCAGCCCAACCTTCCTACGAGCAGTACTTC.

V usage is TRBV4-1 and J usage is TRBJ1-5, with D possibly being TRBD1 (5 bases). Per germline, CDR1 MGHRA and CDR2 YSYEKL. CDR3 length: 15 residues. Trimming stripped 1 base from V and 4 bases from J, with 11 bases between. The CDR3 sequence is CASSQGDSANQPQHF. The CDR3 DNA sequence: TGCGCCAGCAGCCAAGGCGACAGTGCGAATCAGCCCCAGCATTTT.

This clonotype was seen many times. This sequence joins TRBV6-2 or TRBV6-3 and TRBJ1-1, with a possible D match to TRBD1 (5 bases). Germline V lookup: CDR1 MNHEY, CDR2 SVGEGT. This CDR3 contains 15 residues. Trimming took 6 bases from V and 0 from J, leaving 14 bases between them. The CDR3 DNA reads TGTGCCAGCAGCCGGTTCAGGGTTATGAACACTGAAGCTTTCTTT. Translation: CASSRFRVMNTEAFF.

A remark on this clonotype: A read error may be the cause here, since a much bigger clone is one base away. CDR3 amino acids: CVSSEGGFTDTQYF. The CDR3 DNA reads TGTGTCAGCAGTGAAGGGGGGTTCACAGATACGCAGTATTTT. This chain joins TRBV6-1 and TRBJ2-3; D tentatively reads TRBD1 or TRBD2 (6 bases each). The CDR3 spans 14 residues. Germline CDR1 is MNHNS and CDR2 is SASEGT.